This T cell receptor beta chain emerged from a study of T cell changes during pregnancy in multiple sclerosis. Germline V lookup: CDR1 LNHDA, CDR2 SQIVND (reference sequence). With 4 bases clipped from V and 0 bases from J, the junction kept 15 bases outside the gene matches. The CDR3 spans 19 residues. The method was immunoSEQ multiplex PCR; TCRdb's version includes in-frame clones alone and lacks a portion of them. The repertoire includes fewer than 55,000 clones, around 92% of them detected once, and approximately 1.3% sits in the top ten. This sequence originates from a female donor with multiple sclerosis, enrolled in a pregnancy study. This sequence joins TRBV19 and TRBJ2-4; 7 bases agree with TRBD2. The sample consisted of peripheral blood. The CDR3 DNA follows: TGTGCCAGTAGTAATGGGCTGGGGCTAGCGGATCTAGCCAAAAACATTCAGTACTTC. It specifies CASSNGLGLADLAKNIQYF.